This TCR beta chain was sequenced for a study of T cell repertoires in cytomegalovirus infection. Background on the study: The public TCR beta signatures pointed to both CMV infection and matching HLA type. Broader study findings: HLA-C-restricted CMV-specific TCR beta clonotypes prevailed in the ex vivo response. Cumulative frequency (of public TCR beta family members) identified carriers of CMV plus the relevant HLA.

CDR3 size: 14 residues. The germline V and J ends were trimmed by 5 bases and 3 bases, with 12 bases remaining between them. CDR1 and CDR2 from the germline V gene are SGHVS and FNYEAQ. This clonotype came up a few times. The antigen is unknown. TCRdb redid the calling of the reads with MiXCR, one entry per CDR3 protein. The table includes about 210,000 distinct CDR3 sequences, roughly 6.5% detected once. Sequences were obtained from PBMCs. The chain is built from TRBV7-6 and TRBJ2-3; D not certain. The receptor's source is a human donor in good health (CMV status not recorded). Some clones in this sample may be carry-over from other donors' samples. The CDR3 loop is CASSNIPGTDTQYF. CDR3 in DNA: TGTGCCAGCAGCAACATCCCTGGAACAGATACGCAGTATTTT.